The 27 T cell receptor beta chains in this list originate from one sample, sequenced in a study of T cells in Graves' hyperthyroidism and ophthalmopathy. Amplified TCR beta CDR3 regions derived from RNA transcripts. The HTBI primer set was used in a first-round RT-PCR of the TCR CDR3. In TCRdb, the multiplex PCR reads were re-called with MiXCR into one record per CDR3 protein. Of about 510,000 distinct CDR3 sequences in the sample, 12% to 15% were seen once. Sequencing input: blood. Source of these receptors: a woman in her thirties or forties with Graves' hyperthyroidism.

The table lists this clonotype with many counts. The chain uses TRBV18 and TRBJ1-1, with D uncertain. The CDR3 runs to 15 residues. CDR1 is KGHSH, CDR2 LQKENI, per germline. V lost 3 bases, J lost 4 bases, and 15 bases lay in between. The chain's CDR3 is CASSPDDLFGTEAFF. The DNA of the CDR3 is TGTGCCAGCTCACCGGACGATCTCTTCGGCACTGAAGCTTTCTTT.

J is TRBJ2-2 and V is TRBV5-4; 9 bases match TRBD1. Germline V gives CDR1 SGHNT, CDR2 YYREEE (reference sequence). Unmatched junction bases numbered 2, after V lost 4 bases and J lost 4 bases. This CDR3 is built from 14 residues. The CDR3 DNA reads as TGTGCCAGCAGCGGACAGGGGAGCACCGGGGAGCTGTTTTTT. Translated: CASSGQGSTGELFF. Looking up the rest from reference TRBV5-4 and TRBJ2-2 gives the full variable domain: ETGVTQSPTHLIKTRGQQVTLRCSSQSGHNTVSWYQQALGQGPQFIFQYYREEENGRGNFPPRFSGLQFPNYSSELNVNALELDDSALYLCASSGQGSTGELFFGEGSRLTVL.

This clonotype has ten or more counts. The rearrangement links TRBV15 to TRBJ2-7, with no clear D. This CDR3 has 13 residues. V was shortened by 5 bases and J by 7 bases, with 15 bases between the two germline ends. Germline V gives CDR1 LNHNV, CDR2 YYDKDF (reference sequence). The CDR3 sequence: CATSGTETREQYF. In nucleotides, the CDR3 is TGTGCCACCAGCGGAACGGAAACACGGGAGCAGTACTTC.

This clonotype occurred many times. The genes are TRBV7-2 and TRBJ2-5; 10 bases align to TRBD2. Trimming took 1 base from V and 2 from J; bases not matched to a gene: 4. The CDR3 runs to 16 residues. The germline V gene has CDR1 SGHTA and CDR2 FQGNSA. CDR3 region: CASSLGLAGLQETQYF. The CDR3 DNA follows: TGTGCCAGCAGCTTAGGACTAGCGGGTCTTCAAGAGACCCAGTACTTC.

This clonotype appeared many times. The CDR3 here is CSARAREGLDTQYF. CDR3 bases: TGCAGTGCTAGAGCACGGGAGGGCTTAGATACGCAGTATTTT. The V call is TRBV20-1, the J call TRBJ2-3; TRBD2 agrees at 8 bases. The CDR3 length is 14 residues. The germline V gene has CDR1 DFQATT and CDR2 SNEGSKA (reference sequence). The junction had 5 bases not matched to a gene; V was cut back by 1 base and J by 5 bases.

The chain uses TRBV2 and TRBJ1-3; D uncertain. The germline gives CDR1 SNHLY, CDR2 FYNNEI. The CDR3 runs 14 residues. With 5 bases removed from V and 1 base from J, the gap between germline ends came to 9 bases. CDR3 coding DNA: TGTGCCAGCAGTTTCAGTACTTCTGGAAACACCATATATTTT. Translating it yields CASSFSTSGNTIYF. Filled out from reference TRBV2 and TRBJ1-3, the complete variable domain reads EPEVTQTPSHQVTQMGQEVILRCVPISNHLYFYWYRQILGQKVEFLVSFYNNEISEKSEIFDDQFSVERPDGSNFTLKIRSTKLEDSAMYFCASSFSTSGNTIYFGEGSWLTVV.

This clonotype was seen many times. The chain uses TRBV29-1 and TRBJ2-1; 11 positions agree with TRBD2. The trim removed 5 bases at V and 15 bases at J, leaving 6 bases unmatched. The CDR3 is 11 residues long. Germline V lookup: CDR1 SQVTM, CDR2 ANQGSEA. In DNA, the CDR3 is TGCAGCGTTATACGACTAGCGGGACTGTTCTTC. Protein product: CSVIRLAGLFF.

This clonotype was counted between two and nine times. The J gene is TRBJ2-1, the V gene TRBV28; 7 bases line up with TRBD1. Germline lookup yields CDR1 MDHEN and CDR2 SYDVKM. The CDR3 extends over 12 amino acids. V lost 2 bases and J lost 15; bases outside the gene matches: 7. The CDR3 spells CASSLLEGAWFF. CDR3 nucleotides: TGTGCCAGCAGTTTACTAGAGGGGGCATGGTTCTTC.

As for this clonotype: Being one base from a much bigger clone, this may be a read error. DNA of the CDR3: TGTGCCAGCAGTCTAGGGGTTCCCCCCTACAATGAGCAGTTCTTC. It codes for CASSLGVPPYNEQFF. The chain combines TRBV6-1 with TRBJ2-1; possibly TRBD1 for D (5 bases). CDR1 MNHNS and CDR2 SASEGT come from the germline V gene. V shed 5 bases and J shed 2 bases, with 13 bases lying between them. This CDR3 spans 15 amino acids.

This clonotype came up many times. The V and J genes are TRBV7-2 and TRBJ2-5, with D unresolved. The CDR3 is 13 residues long. CDR1 SGHTA and CDR2 FQGNSA come from the germline V gene. The V and J ends lost 1 base and 6 bases respectively, with 9 bases between them. The CDR3 nucleotides read TGTGCCAGCAGCTTAGAACCCCCCCAGACCCAGTACTTC. Translated: CASSLEPPQTQYF.

At least ten counts were recorded for this clonotype. The chain has TRBV20-1 and TRBJ2-1; unclear D gene. Trimming removed 4 bases from V and 0 bases from J, with 19 bases in between. The CDR3 is made up of 17 amino acids. In germline, CDR1 is DFQATT, CDR2 SNEGSKA (reference sequence). DNA of the CDR3: TGCAGTGCTATTAAATCCGGGCCGAGGAGCTCCTACAATGAGCAGTTCTTC. Its translation: CSAIKSGPRSSYNEQFF.

This chain joins TRBV20-1 and TRBJ2-6; 8 bases are a match to TRBD1. V lost 7 bases, J lost 2 bases, and 4 bases stayed unmatched. Germline values: CDR1 DFQATT, CDR2 SNEGSKA (reference sequence). The CDR3 extends over 14 amino acids. The CDR3 spells CSVPDRAGANVLTF. CDR3 DNA sequence: TGCAGTGTCCCGGACAGGGCTGGGGCCAACGTCCTGACTTTC.

This clonotype occurred many times. The J gene is TRBJ1-1, the V gene TRBV7-9; 9 bases line up with TRBD1. V trimming: 5 bases; J trimming: 0 bases; junction bases outside the gene matches: 7. Per germline, CDR1 SEHNR and CDR2 FQNEAQ (reference sequence). The CDR3 consists of 16 residues. CDR3 sequence: CASSPRQGEMNTEAFF. DNA for the CDR3: TGTGCCAGCAGCCCCCGACAGGGGGAGATGAACACTGAAGCTTTCTTT.

This clonotype was seen many times. The rearrangement links TRBV2 to TRBJ2-1; a possible D gene is TRBD1 (6 bases). V was clipped by 8 bases and J by 0 bases, with 8 bases between them. The CDR3 has 13 residues. Germline loops: CDR1 SNHLY, CDR2 FYNNEI. The CDR3 sequence is CASGQSSYNEQFF. The CDR3 DNA is TGTGCCAGCGGACAGAGCTCCTACAATGAGCAGTTCTTC. The full variable domain, rest sourced from reference TRBV2 and TRBJ2-1, is EPEVTQTPSHQVTQMGQEVILRCVPISNHLYFYWYRQILGQKVEFLVSFYNNEISEKSEIFDDQFSVERPDGSNFTLKIRSTKLEDSAMYFCASGQSSYNEQFFGPGTRLTVL.

The sample holds many counts of this clonotype. This rearrangement joins TRBV20-1 to TRBJ2-1; D remains ambiguous. Trimming pared 3 bases from V and 0 bases from J, leaving 12 bases between. The length of the CDR3 is 15 residues. In germline, CDR1 is DFQATT, CDR2 SNEGSKA (reference sequence). The CDR3 DNA is TGCAGTGCTAGTCGCGGCAGAACCTCCTACAATGAGCAGTTCTTC. Translating it yields CSASRGRTSYNEQFF.

This clonotype has a count of ten or more. The rearrangement links TRBV12-3 or TRBV12-4 to TRBJ2-5, with 13 positions matching TRBD2. The CDR3 consists of 16 residues. V shed 6 bases and J 7 bases; nucleotides not matched to a gene: 11. CDR3 sequence reads: CASRQLAGGPSGTQYF. The CDR3 DNA reads TGTGCCAGCAGGCAACTAGCGGGAGGGCCCTCGGGGACCCAGTACTTC.

This clonotype has ten or more counts. CDR3 sequence (DNA): TGTGCCAGCAGCTTAAGGTCGGGCTACGAGCAGTACTTC. This codes for CASSLRSGYEQYF. The chain combines TRBV11-2 with TRBJ2-7; D call uncertain. The CDR3 contains 13 residues. Germline V lookup: CDR1 SGHAT, CDR2 FQNNGV. Trimming took off 2 bases at V and 3 bases at J, with 8 bases between the two ends.

This clonotype was seen at least ten times. The V and J genes are TRBV11-3 and TRBJ2-7, with D perhaps TRBD2 (6 bases). The CDR3 runs to 15 residues. Deletions cut 5 bases from V and 5 bases from J, with 19 bases between. Germline assignment: CDR1 SGHNT and CDR2 YENEEA. The DNA for the CDR3 is TGTGCCAGCAGCCCTACCGGGAGCGCCTCGGACGAGCAGTACTTC. Translation: CASSPTGSASDEQYF.

A few counts support this clonotype. This rearrangement joins TRBV6-4 to TRBJ2-1, with 7 positions matching TRBD1. After removal of 3 bases from V and 0 bases from J, the junction contained 5 bases not matched to a gene. The CDR3 totals 16 residues. CDR1 is MRHNA, CDR2 SNTAGT, per germline. The CDR3 nucleotides read TGTGCCAGCAGTGAGAGGGGGCTCGGCTCCTACAATGAGCAGTTCTTC. Protein sequence: CASSERGLGSYNEQFF.

This clonotype came up many times. The CDR3 sequence is CASQETGANTEAFF. The CDR3 DNA follows: TGTGCCAGCCAAGAGACAGGGGCGAACACTGAAGCTTTCTTT. This chain connects TRBV18 to TRBJ1-1, with TRBD1 matching over 8 bases. Germline values: CDR1 KGHSH, CDR2 LQKENI. This CDR3 is built from 14 residues. The junction had 6 bases not matched to a gene; V was cut back by 8 bases and J by 1 base.

This clonotype was observed many times. The rearrangement uses TRBV3-1 and TRBJ2-1; TRBD1 is a possible D gene (6 bases). Germline CDR1 and CDR2: LGHDT and YNNKEL (reference sequence). The ends were cut back, 4 bases at V and 4 bases at J, with 11 bases in the middle. The CDR3 runs 14 residues. The CDR3 DNA sequence: TGTGCCAGCAGCCGTGGTAGGGGGTACAATGAGCAGTTCTTC. Amino acids: CASSRGRGYNEQFF.

This sequence joins TRBV15 and TRBJ2-7; TRBD2 agrees at 9 bases. The V and J ends lost 1 base and 3 bases, in that order; junction bases with no gene match: 7. In germline, CDR1 is LNHNV, CDR2 YYDKDF (reference sequence). The CDR3 is 16 residues long. The CDR3 loop is CATSRGSSGNFYEQYF. CDR3 nucleotides: TGTGCCACCAGCAGAGGGTCTAGCGGGAATTTCTACGAGCAGTACTTC.

This clonotype has more than one count but fewer than ten. This sequence joins TRBV6-1 and TRBJ1-1; D remains ambiguous. Germline V gene data show CDR1 as MNHNS and CDR2 as SASEGT. V was pared by 1 base and J by 0 bases, with 9 bases between. CDR3 length equals 15 residues. The CDR3 nucleotides are TGTGCCAGCAGTGAAGGGAGACCCCTGAACACTGAAGCTTTCTTT. Protein product: CASSEGRPLNTEAFF.

This clonotype showed up just a few times. V and J are TRBV25-1 and TRBJ2-1; D not certain. The last part of the DNA fits TRBJ2-7 better; the J call may be wrong. The CDR3 covers 14 residues. Germline CDR1 MGHDK, CDR2 SYGVNS. CDR3: CASSDNIVANEQYF. CDR3 coding DNA: TGTGCCAGCAGTGATAATATTGTAGCCAATGAGCAGTACTTC.

This clonotype was detected many times. V and J are TRBV7-3 and TRBJ2-3; D remains unclear. Trimming took off 2 bases at V and 5 bases at J, with 8 bases between the two ends. In germline, CDR1 is SGHTA, CDR2 FQGTGA. CDR3 size: 13 residues. Here the CDR3 DNA reads TGTGCCAGCAGCTTAGGCTTACTAGATACGCAGTATTTT. Translated: CASSLGLLDTQYF.

V gene TRBV5-6 combines with J gene TRBJ1-5; no clear D gene. The CDR3 extends over 12 amino acids. The V and J ends lost 2 bases and 9 bases respectively, with 9 bases between them. Germline CDR1 reads SGHDT; CDR2 reads YYEEEE. DNA for the CDR3: TGTGCCAGCAGCTTCGGGAGTCGGCCCCAGCATTTT. Protein: CASSFGSRPQHF.

In this sample, this clonotype turned up many times. The V call is TRBV7-2, the J call TRBJ2-2, with unresolved D. The CDR3 spans 14 residues. The germline V gene has CDR1 SGHTA and CDR2 FQGNSA. Deletions cut 5 bases from V and 4 bases from J, with 11 bases between. The CDR3, as DNA: TGTGCCAGCAGCACCGGCGACCTCACCGGGGAGCTGTTTTTT. Translated, it gives CASSTGDLTGELFF.